The rows below give T cell receptor beta chains drawn from one sample of a study of shared clonotypes between healthy human individuals. The repertoire was sequenced with immunoSEQ multiplex PCR; TCRdb's copy has only in-frame clones and lacks some. This table has approximately 2.3 million clones, approximately 93% appearing once. What was sequenced was naive CD4+ T cells from PBMCs. These receptors were obtained from a man aged 18 to 30 in good health. Some clones in this sample may be carry-over from other donors' samples. The CDR3 runs from the conserved cysteine through the conserved F or W. A D gene is named only where the DNA matches it firmly. Only some rows state a clone size, as once, few, many or a class for expanded clones.

d_call	clone_size	v_call	j_call	cdr3_aa	cdr3_nt
TRBD2	once	TRBV6-6	TRBJ2-1	CASILAGGDSYNEQFF	TGTGCCAGCATCCTAGCGGGAGGGGACTCCTACAATGAGCAGTTCTTC
.	.	TRBV20-1	TRBJ1-6	CSAGSMGPLHF	TGCAGTGCTGGGTCTATGGGGCCCCTCCACTTT
TRBD2	.	TRBV12-5	TRBJ2-5	CASGLGAGGPTQETQYF	TGTGCTAGTGGTTTGGGGGCGGGAGGGCCCACCCAAGAGACCCAGTACTTC
TRBD1	.	TRBV19	TRBJ2-7	CASSIAPGQYYEQYF	TGTGCCAGTAGTATCGCGCCGGGACAGTACTACGAGCAGTACTTC
.	.	TRBV10-3	TRBJ1-2	CANSGFLGNGYTF	TGTGCCAACAGCGGCTTCCTGGGGAATGGCTACACCTTC
.	.	TRBV10-3	TRBJ1-4	CAISVTALGEKLFF	TGTGCCATCAGTGTAACAGCCCTGGGTGAAAAACTGTTTTTT
.	few	TRBV5-1	TRBJ2-3	CASSLVQASTDTQYF	TGCGCCAGCAGCTTGGTACAGGCTAGCACAGATACGCAGTATTTT
.	.	TRBV7-2	TRBJ1-1	CASSFTTDRSEAFF	TGTGCCAGCAGCTTTACGACGGACCGATCTGAAGCTTTCTTT
.	.	TRBV2	TRBJ1-3	CASSGTYSSGNTIYF	TGTGCCAGCAGTGGCACATACTCCTCTGGAAACACCATATATTTT
.	once	TRBV28	TRBJ1-5	CASSLAASNQPQHF	TGTGCCAGCAGTTTAGCCGCTAGCAATCAGCCCCAGCATTTT
TRBD1	.	TRBV7-9	TRBJ2-3	CASSLTGGSTDTQYF	TGTGCCAGCAGTTTGACAGGGGGCTCGACAGATACGCAGTATTTT
.	.	TRBV7-9	TRBJ2-1	CASSLVSGSYNEQFF	TGTGCCAGCAGCTTAGTTTCGGGGTCCTACAATGAGCAGTTCTTC
TRBD2	once	TRBV15	TRBJ2-2	CATRPGSGWTSGNLLSGELFF	TGTGCCACCAGGCCGGGCAGCGGATGGACTAGCGGGAACCTCCTTTCGGGGGAGCTGTTTTTT
TRBD1	.	TRBV27	TRBJ2-6	CASSLSRGGANVLTF	TGTGCCAGCAGTTTATCCAGGGGGGGGGCCAACGTCCTGACTTTC
.	.	TRBV6-1	TRBJ1-5	CASSYTDGNQPQHF	TGTGCCAGCAGTTATACGGACGGCAATCAGCCCCAGCATTTT
.	.	TRBV9	TRBJ2-1	CASSVDERNNEQFF	TGTGCCAGCAGCGTAGATGAGAGAAACAATGAGCAGTTCTTC
.	.	TRBV10-3	TRBJ1-2	CAISDKGDYGYTF	TGTGCCATCAGTGACAAGGGAGACTATGGCTACACCTTC
.	.	TRBV28	TRBJ2-2	CASSTSTGELFF	TGTGCCAGCAGTACAAGCACCGGGGAGCTGTTTTTT
.	.	TRBV12-2	TRBJ1-4	CASRFRRQGASNEKLFF	TGTGCAAGTCGCTTTAGACGACAGGGGGCTTCTAATGAAAAACTGTTTTTT
.	.	TRBV10-3	TRBJ2-7	CAMGPQDIYEQYF	TGTGCCATGGGTCCTCAGGACATCTACGAGCAGTACTTC
TRBD2	.	TRBV5-1	TRBJ2-2	CASSSIGLVGTGELFF	TGCGCCAGCAGCTCTATCGGACTAGTCGGCACCGGGGAGCTGTTTTTT
.	.	TRBV5-1	TRBJ2-7	CASSPSAGPYYEQYF	TGCGCCAGCAGCCCTTCGGCGGGACCTTATTACGAGCAGTACTTC
.	.	TRBV18	TRBJ2-5	CASSRLSLRRETQYF	TGTGCCAGCTCACGTTTATCCCTCAGGCGGGAGACCCAGTACTTC
.	.	TRBV5-1	TRBJ1-4	CASSLNVAGNEKLFF	TGCGCCAGCAGCTTGAACGTTGCGGGTAATGAAAAACTGTTTTTT
.	once	TRBV7-3	TRBJ2-3	CASSLRPGGEGADTQYF	TGTGCCAGCAGCCTTCGTCCAGGAGGAGAGGGCGCAGATACGCAGTATTTT
.	.	TRBV4-1	TRBJ2-7	CASSQDLNRRHYEQYF	TGCGCCAGCAGCCAAGATTTAAATCGGCGCCACTACGAGCAGTACTTC
TRBD1	.	TRBV5-1	TRBJ1-5	CASSADRGGQPQHF	TGCGCCAGCAGCGCCGACAGGGGGGGTCAGCCCCAGCATTTT
TRBD1	.	TRBV28	TRBJ2-3	CASRPQGGRTDTQYF	TGTGCCAGCAGACCACAGGGGGGTCGCACAGATACGCAGTATTTT
.	once	TRBV15	TRBJ1-1	CATSREKREVAEAFF	TGTGCCACCAGCAGAGAAAAACGGGAGGTCGCTGAAGCTTTCTTT
.	.	TRBV9	TRBJ1-3	CASSPHGRRGPGNTIYF	TGTGCCAGCAGCCCACATGGGAGACGGGGGCCTGGAAACACCATATATTTT
TRBD1	.	TRBV28	TRBJ2-3	CASSPTGTGSDTQYF	TGTGCCAGCAGCCCAACCGGGACAGGGTCAGATACGCAGTATTTT
TRBD1	.	TRBV4-1	TRBJ2-7	CASSQDGGTGRLHEQYF	TGCGCCAGCAGCCAAGATGGGGGGACAGGGAGGCTCCACGAGCAGTACTTC
TRBD1	.	TRBV7-9	TRBJ1-3	CASSPLPQGAGNTIYF	TGTGCCAGCAGTCCCCTGCCCCAGGGGGCTGGAAACACCATATATTTT
.	.	TRBV5-1	TRBJ1-2	CASSLEVVYGYTF	TGCGCCAGCAGCTTGGAAGTAGTCTATGGCTACACCTTC
.	.	TRBV2	TRBJ2-1	CASSETLAQSGSNEQFF	TGTGCCAGCAGTGAAACGCTAGCACAGTCCGGATCAAATGAGCAGTTCTTC
.	.	TRBV7-9	TRBJ2-7	CASSQGGYEQYF	TGTGCCAGCAGCCAAGGGGGATACGAGCAGTACTTC
TRBD2	.	TRBV28	TRBJ2-3	CASSGLAGRNSDTQYF	TGTGCCAGCAGCGGACTAGCGGGACGGAACTCAGATACGCAGTATTTT
.	.	TRBV15	TRBJ1-2	CATSLANYGYTF	TGTGCCACCAGCTTGGCTAACTATGGCTACACCTTC
TRBD1	.	TRBV4-1	TRBJ2-7	CASSQPRDRGFYEQYF	TGCGCCAGCAGCCAACCCAGGGACAGGGGGTTCTACGAGCAGTACTTC
TRBD1	.	TRBV7-8	TRBJ2-2	CASMWTGGYTGELFF	TGTGCCAGCATGTGGACAGGGGGCTACACCGGGGAGCTGTTTTTT
.	once	TRBV10-3	TRBJ2-7	CAISEETGGWGHYEQYF	TGTGCCATCAGTGAGGAGACAGGCGGGTGGGGTCACTACGAGCAGTACTTC
TRBD1	.	TRBV4-1	TRBJ1-5	CASSQEGTASNQPQHF	TGCGCCAGCAGCCAAGAGGGGACAGCAAGCAATCAGCCCCAGCATTTT
TRBD1	.	TRBV28	TRBJ1-5	CASRASPGQGSNQPQHF	TGTGCCAGCAGGGCTTCCCCGGGACAGGGTAGCAATCAGCCCCAGCATTTT
.	.	TRBV6-1	TRBJ2-3	CASRKGTLADTQYF	TGTGCCAGCAGAAAAGGGACATTGGCAGATACGCAGTATTTT
.	.	TRBV5-8	TRBJ1-1	CASSPRLTEAFF	TGTGCCAGCAGCCCACGGCTAACTGAAGCTTTCTTT
.	.	TRBV7-2	TRBJ1-3	CASSFSGLIYF	TGTGCCAGCAGCTTTAGCGGCCTAATATATTTT
.	few	TRBV29-1	TRBJ1-1	CSVDRNRVEAFF	TGCAGCGTCGATAGAAACAGGGTGGAAGCTTTCTTT
TRBD2	.	TRBV28	TRBJ2-1	CASSPLHGLAVSSYNEQFF	TGTGCCAGCAGTCCCCTCCACGGACTAGCGGTTAGCTCCTACAATGAGCAGTTCTTC
.	.	TRBV25-1	TRBJ1-1	CASSLRFRDTEAFF	TGTGCCAGCAGTCTCAGGTTTCGGGACACTGAAGCTTTCTTT
.	.	TRBV18	TRBJ2-7	CASSPGAYEQYF	TGTGCCAGCTCACCGGGTGCCTACGAGCAGTACTTC
TRBD2	.	TRBV11-3	TRBJ2-3	CASSLGRLAGDGAQYF	TGTGCCAGCAGTCTAGGCCGACTAGCGGGAGATGGGGCGCAGTATTTT
TRBD2	.	TRBV15	TRBJ2-1	CATSTGVTSPNEQFF	TGTGCCACCAGCACGGGAGTGACTAGCCCCAATGAGCAGTTCTTC
TRBD2	.	TRBV5-4	TRBJ2-1	CASSPGLAVYIEQFF	TGTGCCAGCAGCCCTGGACTAGCGGTTTACATTGAGCAGTTCTTC
.	.	TRBV28	TRBJ2-3	CASSLRQTSTDTQYF	TGTGCCAGCAGTTTAAGACAGACCAGCACAGATACGCAGTATTTT
TRBD1	.	TRBV6-5	TRBJ2-7	CASSYRQGGGYYEQYF	TGTGCCAGCAGCTACCGACAGGGCGGTGGATACTACGAGCAGTACTTC
.	.	TRBV7-2	TRBJ2-5	CASSLAGGQETQYF	TGTGCCAGCAGCTTAGCAGGGGGCCAAGAGACCCAGTACTTC
.	.	TRBV28	TRBJ2-5	CASSLPMGQETQYF	TGTGCCAGCAGTTTACCCATGGGCCAAGAGACCCAGTACTTC
TRBD2	.	TRBV7-9	TRBJ2-7	CASSSRRERSYEQYF	TGTGCCAGCAGCTCCCGGCGGGAGCGCTCCTACGAGCAGTACTTC
.	.	TRBV6-1	TRBJ2-1	CASSAMDVSSYNEQFF	TGTGCCAGCAGTGCCATGGACGTAAGCTCCTACAATGAGCAGTTCTTC